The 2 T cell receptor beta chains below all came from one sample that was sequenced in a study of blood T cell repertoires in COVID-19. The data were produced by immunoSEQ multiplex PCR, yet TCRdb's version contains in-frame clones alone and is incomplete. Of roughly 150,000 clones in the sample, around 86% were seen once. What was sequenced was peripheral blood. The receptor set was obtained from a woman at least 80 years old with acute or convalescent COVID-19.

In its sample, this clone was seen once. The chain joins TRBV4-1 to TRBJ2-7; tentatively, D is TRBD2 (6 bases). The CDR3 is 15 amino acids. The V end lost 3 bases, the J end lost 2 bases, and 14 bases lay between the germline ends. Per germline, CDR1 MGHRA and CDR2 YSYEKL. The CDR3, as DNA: TGCGCCAGCAGCCAGCGGGACTCTTCGGCCTACGAGCAGTACTTC. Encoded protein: CASSQRDSSAYEQYF.

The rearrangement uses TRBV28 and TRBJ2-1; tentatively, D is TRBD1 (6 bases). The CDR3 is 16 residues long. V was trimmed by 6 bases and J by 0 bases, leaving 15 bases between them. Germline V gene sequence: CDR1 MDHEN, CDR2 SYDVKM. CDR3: CASRIQGTDSYNEQFF. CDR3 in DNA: TGTGCCAGCAGAATACAGGGCACAGACTCCTACAATGAGCAGTTCTTC. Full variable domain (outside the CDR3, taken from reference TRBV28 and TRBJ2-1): DVKVTQSSRYLVKRTGEKVFLECVQDMDHENMFWYRQDPGLGLRLIYFSYDVKMKEKGDIPEGYSVSREKKERFSLILESASTNQTSMYLCASRIQGTDSYNEQFFGPGTRLTVL.